This T cell receptor (beta chain) derives from a study of identical twins (dated by TCRdb to between 2015 and 2016). In the study overall: To test whether fetal clonotypes persist, the study used deep sequencing on TCR alpha and beta repertoires from monozygotic twins, unrelated adults of various ages, and cord blood. To rule out contamination, the twin experiments were replicated at different times with different library preparation protocols.

Looking up the germline V gene yields CDR1 SGHRS and CDR2 YFSETQ. The CDR3 contains 12 residues, cysteine and phenylalanine counted. The DNA shown is the 36-base CDR3, in frame from base 1. The germline ends are 11 bases apart after V is trimmed by 0 bases and J by 16 bases. About this clonotype: There is no known antigen for this receptor. Base qualities are not at hand, and no much larger clone is one base apart.

Every donor was a healthy Caucasian. The twin cohort consisted of three pairs of female monozygotic twins, all aged about 18 to 30 years. CD4+ and CD8+ T cell populations were isolated with positive isolation kits from Invitrogen. Study-level results and caveats: Invariant T cells such as MAIT and iNKT could partly confound zero-insertion analyses, though diverse VJ usage argued against this for most clonotypes. In beta out-of-frame sequences, excess twin sharing was weaker, because having fewer shared sequences lowered the signal-to-noise ratio. Out-of-frame TCR alpha sharing in monozygotic twins was systematically underestimated by recombination models, whereas sharing between unrelated individuals was in agreement with the recombination models. Because the same donors could not be followed over many years, conclusions were based on cross-sectional statistical analysis. Compared with coincidental sharing between unrelated individuals, an excess of low generation-probability sequences was observed among out-of-frame TCR alpha sequences shared between twins. Fewer insertions were carried by abundant cord blood beta clonotypes, a similar but weaker trend appeared in young adult naive repertoires, and no such trend appeared in memory repertoires.

The protocol used for the library was 5' RACE. Sequencing was performed on an Illumina HiSeq 2000. Template switching added a universal primer binding site, and the final cDNA carried a unique molecular identifier that allowed TCR cDNA molecules to be counted accurately. First-strand cDNA for TCR alpha and beta chains was synthesized from specific primers in the conserved constant-segment region. To control for contamination, each cDNA library was double barcoded with a SMART-Mk sample barcode plus Illumina barcodes. TruSeq adapter sequences along with Illumina sample barcodes were introduced in two successive PCR steps. The Illumina HiSeq platform was used with custom primers to sequence TCR alpha and beta cDNA libraries. Turning to the authors' computational methods: Unique molecular identifiers were extracted from raw reads with MiGEC, and CDR3 positions were determined with MiXCR. Recombination models were inferred per individual with the repgenHMM and IGoR tools using an EM algorithm. Shared clonotypes were analyzed with the tcR package in R, and sharing was normalized by the product of cloneset sizes. Out-of-frame nonproductive sequences were analyzed to study raw recombination free of thymic and clonal selection effects. TCRdb reworked the public reads: Q25 trimming with fastp, MiXCR clone assembly, productive beta chains retained. Duplicate CDR3 protein sequences are folded into a single record with the most common DNA and genes. The authors' filters were not applied to this entry. The sample table holds approximately 500,000 distinct CDR3 sequences, of which 24% were seen once. The ten largest clones take up 2.9% of the sample.

The same specimen was also included in a second study, on T cells expressing NK-cell markers. Drawing on the second study: About eight donors provided sorted CD3+CD56+NKG2C+, CD3+CD56+NKG2C- and CD3+CD56-NKG2C+ T-cell subsets, whose TCR beta-chain repertoires were profiled. Seven of the eight sequenced donors were HCMV-seropositive and one was HCMV-seronegative. To restrict sorting to alphabetaTCR-expressing T cells, an anti-gammadeltaTCR antibody was added in several experiments. In over five donors, the dominant CD3+CD56+NKG2C+ clonotypes were among the top 10 CD8+ clonotypes and accounted for about 1.0-7.0% of CD8+ T cells. Those dominant clonotypes were again the most abundant among CD3+CD56-NKG2C+ cells in four donors, at about 28.3-60.1%. Whether the expanded NKG2C-expressing T cell clones were specific for HCMV antigens was left unclear. All eight donors whose samples were sequenced were randomly selected healthy volunteers, three of them men and five women. To determine HCMV serostatus, a commercial ELISA kit was used to detect HCMV-specific IgG in serum. MIGEC was used to demultiplex reads and group reads by UMI, and MiTCR was used to assemble and quantify clonotypes. To remove erroneous sequences, TCR cDNA sequences were retained only when supported by two or more reads. Downstream repertoire analysis used the tcR package, and clonotypes were matched across fractions by CDR3 nucleotide sequence plus V segment. VDJmatch was used to annotate antigen specificity against VDJdb, with one amino acid substitution allowed in CDR3.

This receptor chain uses TRBV5-1 and TRBJ1-6; the D gene is perhaps TRBD1, on 5 matching bases. This TCR derives from a woman between 18 and 30 years old in good health. The sample taken for sequencing was CD4+ T cells sorted from blood. The nucleotide sequence reads TGCGCCAGCAGCTTGGAGGGGAGGATTCTCCACTTT. It specifies CASSLEGRILHF.